The next 30 T cell receptor beta chains were all read from a single sample in a study of CD8 T cells in ankylosing spondylitis. Study-wide findings and caveats: Seemingly characteristic of ankylosing spondylitis blood was a TCR beta motif consisting of roughly 8 highly homologous variants.

These receptors have no identified antigens. MiXCR, run by TCRdb on the 5' RACE reads, gives a single entry per CDR3 protein. The table lists under 850,000 distinct CDR3 sequences, 15% to 20% of them singletons, with about 20% in the top ten. Sequenced input: blood, either unsorted or a sorted T cell fraction (not recorded which). All receptors come from a male donor with ankylosing spondylitis.

This clonotype was observed a handful of times. The chain is built from TRBV12-3 or TRBV12-4 and TRBJ1-1; 8 nucleotides agree with TRBD1. The CDR3 contains 16 residues. V lost 5 bases to trimming and J lost 1 base; unmatched junction nucleotides: 9. CDR3 in amino acids: CASSPRTGLGNTEAFF. CDR3 DNA: TGTGCCAGCAGTCCAAGGACAGGGTTGGGGAACACTGAAGCTTTCTTT.

This clonotype showed up just once. The CDR3 is CATGQQLNEQFF. The CDR3 DNA reads as TGTGCCACCGGACAGCAGTTGAATGAGCAGTTCTTC. The chain links TRBV6-6 to TRBJ2-1; weak D call: TRBD1 (6 bases). The V end was cut by 10 bases, the J end by 7 bases, with 14 bases between. The CDR3 contains 12 residues. Germline values: CDR1 MNHNY, CDR2 SVGAGI (reference sequence).

The rearrangement uses TRBV4-3 and TRBJ2-6; D possibly corresponds to TRBD1 (5 bases). V dropped 1 base and J dropped 0 bases, with 10 bases sitting between them. Germline CDR1 and CDR2: LGHNA and YSLEER. The CDR3 is 17 amino acids. CDR3 coding DNA: TGCGCCAGCAGCCAAGTTACAGGACCCTCTGGGGCCAACGTCCTGACTTTC. Amino acids: CASSQVTGPSGANVLTF.

This sequence joins TRBV7-2 and TRBJ2-7; TRBD1 might be the D (5 bases). This CDR3 has 14 residues. CDR1 SGHTA and CDR2 FQGNSA come from the germline V gene. Trimming took off 5 bases at V and 9 bases at J, with 20 bases between the two ends. The CDR3 DNA reads as TGTGCCAGCAGCCCGGTGGGGCCAGAAGTACTGCAGTACTTC. Amino acids: CASSPVGPEVLQYF.

This clonotype was counted a few times. The rearrangement joins TRBV12-3 or TRBV12-4 to TRBJ2-2; no firm D call. CDR3 size: 16 residues. The ends were cut back, 7 bases at V and 2 bases at J, with 17 bases in the middle. DNA for the CDR3: TGTGCCAGCACACCCTCGGGCGTCATAAACACCGGGGAGCTGTTTTTT. It codes for CASTPSGVINTGELFF.

The chain is built from TRBV4-1 and TRBJ1-2; D gene uncertain. V was pared by 0 bases and J by 4 bases, with 9 bases between. Germline CDR1 is MGHRA and CDR2 is YSYEKL. The CDR3 is made up of 14 amino acids. The CDR3 DNA is TGCGCCAGCAGCCAAGAAGAGCAGATCTATGGCTACACCTTC. Residues: CASSQEEQIYGYTF.

The chain carries TRBV12-3 or TRBV12-4 and TRBJ2-3; D unresolved. Trimming took off 6 bases at V and 0 bases at J, with 13 bases between the two ends. The CDR3 has 15 residues. The DNA of the CDR3 is TGTGCCAGCAGACCCTCAAGGCATAGCACAGATACGCAGTATTTT. This gives the protein CASRPSRHSTDTQYF.

This clonotype was seen a few times. This chain uses TRBV5-1 with TRBJ1-2; unclear D gene. Trimming removed 0 bases from V and 4 bases from J, with 19 bases in between. The CDR3 is 17 residues long. Germline V gives CDR1 SGHRS, CDR2 YFSETQ. Written as DNA, the CDR3 is TGCGCCAGCAGCTTGGACGGGTATACCCTGACCCTCTATGGCTACACCTTC. This sequence encodes CASSLDGYTLTLYGYTF. Looking up the rest from reference TRBV5-1 and TRBJ1-2 gives the full variable domain: KAGVTQTPRYLIKTRGQQVTLSCSPISGHRSVSWYQQTPGQGLQFLFEYFSETQRNKGNFPGRFSGRQFSNSRSEMNVSTLELGDSALYLCASSLDGYTLTLYGYTFGSGTRLTVV.

V and J are TRBV12-3 or TRBV12-4 and TRBJ1-4; D is unclear. The CDR3 consists of 14 residues. V was shortened by 3 bases and J by 3 bases, with 8 bases between the two germline ends. CDR3 nucleotide sequence: TGTGCCAGCAGTTTCCATGGTCCTAATGAAAAACTGTTTTTT. As protein: CASSFHGPNEKLFF.

This clonotype turned up a few times. The chain has TRBV7-3 and TRBJ2-3; D might be TRBD2 (6 bases). Germline V gene lookup returns CDR1 SGHTA and CDR2 FQGTGA. V was pared by 2 bases and J by 2 bases, with 11 bases between. This CDR3 has 15 residues. CDR3 residues: CASSLVGGFTDTQYF. DNA of the CDR3: TGTGCCAGCAGCTTAGTTGGAGGGTTCACAGATACGCAGTATTTT.

J is TRBJ2-2 and V is TRBV10-3; D might be TRBD1 (5 bases). CDR1 is ENHRY and CDR2 is SYGVKD in the germline V gene. This CDR3 has 15 residues. V was pared by 2 bases and J by 3 bases, with 10 bases between. CDR3: CAISEGATDTGELFF. In DNA, the CDR3 is TGTGCCATCAGTGAGGGGGCGACAGACACCGGGGAGCTGTTTTTT.

This clonotype was seen a single time. The DNA of the CDR3 is TGCGCCAGCAGCTTGGTCTCCCAGGGAGCGTCAGAGACCCAGTACTTC. It translates to CASSLVSQGASETQYF. The rearrangement links TRBV5-1 to TRBJ2-5; either TRBD1 or TRBD2 may supply D (5 bases each). This CDR3 is 16 amino acids long. CDR1 SGHRS and CDR2 YFSETQ come from the germline V gene. Trimming stripped 0 bases from V and 4 bases from J, with 16 bases between.

This clonotype was counted only a few times. V and J are TRBV7-2 and TRBJ2-2, with D unclear. Per the germline V gene, CDR1 is SGHTA and CDR2 is FQGNSA. CDR3 length: 14 amino acids. The germline V and J ends were trimmed by 0 bases and 8 bases, with 10 bases remaining between them. The CDR3 DNA follows: TGTGCCAGCAGCTTAGCGGCAGCCCTTGGGGAGCTGTTTTTT. It specifies CASSLAAALGELFF.

Remarks on this clonotype: At one boundary the junction diverges from the germline segment, which might be a read error. The chain carries TRBV3-1 and TRBJ1-6; no reliable D call. CDR1 is LGHDT, CDR2 YNNKEL, per germline (reference sequence). This CDR3 has 12 residues. The CDR3: CASSRDKSPLHF. DNA for the CDR3: TGTGCCAGCAGCCGCGATAAATCACCCCTCCACTTT.

The chain is built from TRBV30 and TRBJ1-1; 7 bases are a match to TRBD1. Germline V gene sequence: CDR1 GTSNPN, CDR2 SVGIG (reference sequence). V gave up 5 bases and J gave up 5 bases; unmatched junction bases: 5. This CDR3 has 12 residues. The CDR3 protein is CAWDRVGTEAFF. CDR3 coding DNA: TGTGCCTGGGACAGGGTTGGGACTGAAGCTTTCTTT.

The table lists this clonotype with a few counts. The J gene is TRBJ2-7, the V gene TRBV6-2 or TRBV6-3, with D uncertain. The length of the CDR3 is 13 residues. Trimming cost V 0 bases and J 7 bases, with 10 bases left between them. Germline-derived CDR1 and CDR2 are MNHEY and SVGEGT. The CDR3 sequence: CASSYSGKREQYF. The CDR3 DNA follows: TGTGCCAGCAGTTACTCAGGGAAGAGGGAGCAGTACTTC.

This clonotype was seen only a few times. The V gene is TRBV5-1, the J gene TRBJ1-1, with TRBD1 as a possible D gene (6 bases). Trimming cost V 4 bases and J 5 bases, with 15 bases left between them. CDR3 size: 14 residues. Germline CDR1 and CDR2: SGHRS and YFSETQ. This CDR3 reads CASSPLGGHTEAFF. CDR3 DNA: TGCGCCAGCAGCCCCCTAGGGGGTCATACTGAAGCTTTCTTT.

J is TRBJ2-6 and V is TRBV5-1; TRBD1 aligns across 10 bases. The CDR3 loop spans 16 amino acids. Unmatched junction bases numbered 3, after V lost 4 bases and J lost 2 bases. CDR1 and CDR2 (germline): SGHRS, YFSETQ. The CDR3, as DNA: TGCGCCAGCAGCGATGGGACAGGGGCTGGGGCCAACGTCCTGACTTTC. It encodes CASSDGTGAGANVLTF.

This clonotype occurred a few times. This chain uses TRBV9 with TRBJ2-1; D perhaps matches TRBD1 (5 bases). CDR1 is SGDLS and CDR2 is YYNGEE in the germline V gene. Trimming stripped 3 bases from V and 10 bases from J, with 17 bases between. The CDR3 runs 14 residues. The CDR3 bases are TGTGCCAGCAGCGGGGGCCTCATTTATGGGGAGCAGTTCTTC. It encodes CASSGGLIYGEQFF.

The chain carries TRBV24-1 and TRBJ1-2; a weak D match, TRBD1 (5 bases). Trimming left V 2 bases short and J 7 bases short, with 28 bases between. Per germline, CDR1 KGHDR and CDR2 SFDVKD. CDR3 length: 19 residues. The CDR3 region is CATSDWGWRGGIPSLGYTF. CDR3 DNA: TGTGCCACCAGTGATTGGGGTTGGAGGGGAGGTATACCATCGCTTGGCTACACCTTC.

This clonotype was detected a few times. V and J are TRBV12-3 or TRBV12-4 and TRBJ1-5; 9 bases align to TRBD1. Germline trimming cut 7 bases from V and 0 bases from J; bases unmatched to any gene: 4. CDR3 length: 15 residues. CDR3 residues: CASNPGQGSNQPQHF. The CDR3 bases are TGTGCCAGCAATCCGGGACAGGGTAGCAATCAGCCCCAGCATTTT.

The V gene is TRBV20-1, the J gene TRBJ2-6; D uncertain. CDR3 length: 13 amino acids. V lost 4 bases, J lost 4 bases, and 8 bases lay in between. Germline V gene data show CDR1 as DFQATT and CDR2 as SNEGSKA (reference sequence). CDR3: CSATSSGANVLTF. The CDR3 bases are TGCAGTGCTACGAGCTCCGGGGCCAACGTCCTGACTTTC.

This clonotype has just a few counts. J is TRBJ2-3 and V is TRBV7-9, with a weak D call TRBD2 (6 bases). The V gene lost 3 bases and the J gene lost 2 bases, with 12 bases spanning the gap. Germline lookup yields CDR1 SEHNR and CDR2 FQNEAQ (reference sequence). The CDR3 length is 15 residues. The CDR3 DNA reads as TGTGCCAGCAGCTTTCCCCCGGACTACACAGATACGCAGTATTTT. It yields the protein CASSFPPDYTDTQYF.

This clonotype showed up many times. J is TRBJ2-2 and V is TRBV5-1; possibly TRBD1 for D (5 bases). CDR1 and CDR2 (germline): SGHRS, YFSETQ. This CDR3 spans 14 amino acids. V was shortened by 0 bases and J by 2 bases, with 5 bases between the two germline ends. The CDR3 DNA follows: TGCGCCAGCAGCTTGGGGACAAACACCGGGGAGCTGTTTTTT. Residues: CASSLGTNTGELFF.

V and J are TRBV12-3 or TRBV12-4 and TRBJ2-5; possibly TRBD1 or TRBD2 for D (5 bases each). CDR3 length: 15 residues. Trimming removed 3 bases from V and 1 base from J, with 12 bases in between. CDR3 sequence: CASSFRGEIQETQYF. As DNA, the CDR3 is TGTGCCAGCAGTTTTAGAGGGGAAATCCAAGAGACCCAGTACTTC.

This chain uses TRBV30 with TRBJ1-4; 8 bases fit TRBD1. Germline CDR1 and CDR2: GTSNPN and SVGIG (reference sequence). The CDR3 covers 16 residues. Losses at the gene ends were 2 bases for V and 5 bases for J; bases not matched to a gene: 10. CDR3 residues: CAWSSTTGVGNEKLFF. The CDR3 bases are TGTGCCTGGAGTTCCACGACAGGGGTCGGCAATGAAAAACTGTTTTTT. The variable domain in full, completed from reference TRBV30 and TRBJ1-4, reads SQTIHQWPATLVQPVGSPLSLECTVEGTSNPNLYWYRQAAGRGLQLLFYSVGIGQISSEVPQNLSASRPQDRQFILSSKKLLLSDSGFYLCAWSSTTGVGNEKLFFGSGTQLSVL.

The rearrangement links TRBV5-1 to TRBJ1-1; D is undetermined. Germline V CDR1 and CDR2: SGHRS, YFSETQ. This CDR3 has 14 amino acids. Between the trimmed V and J ends, which lost 7 bases and 1 base, there was a span of 14 bases. Here the CDR3 reads CASQWTSSNTEAFF. The CDR3 bases are TGCGCCAGCCAATGGACCAGTTCGAACACTGAAGCTTTCTTT.

This clonotype was seen a handful of times. This chain joins TRBV10-3 and TRBJ2-7, with D perhaps TRBD2 (6 bases). Germline CDR1 reads ENHRY; CDR2 reads SYGVKD. The CDR3 length is 15 residues. Trimming removed 4 bases at V and 1 base at J, with 14 bases between. This chain's CDR3 is CAISGTGSGSYEQYF. The CDR3 nucleotides read TGTGCCATCAGTGGGACCGGGAGTGGTTCCTACGAGCAGTACTTC.

The sample holds a few counts of this clonotype. The V gene is TRBV7-3, the J gene TRBJ2-3, with D possibly being TRBD2 (5 bases). The germline V and J ends were trimmed by 0 bases and 0 bases, with 7 bases remaining between them. The CDR3 sequence is 15 residues long. The V gene's germline CDR1 is SGHTA and CDR2 FQGTGA. CDR3 bases: TGTGCCAGCAGCTTAACCGGGGTGAGCACAGATACGCAGTATTTT. It is translated as CASSLTGVSTDTQYF.

This clonotype was recorded a few times. The rearrangement uses TRBV27 and TRBJ1-1; 10 bases match TRBD1. The CDR3 has 14 residues. Germline-derived CDR1 and CDR2 are MNHEY and SMNVEV (reference sequence). The V gene end was trimmed by 4 bases and the J gene end by 5 bases; junction bases not matched to a gene: 4. The CDR3 DNA follows: TGTGCCAGCAGTTATGCGGGACAGGGGACTGAAGCTTTCTTT. Encoded protein: CASSYAGQGTEAFF.